The next 5 T cell receptor beta chains were all read from a single sample in a study of tissue T cells after allogeneic stem cell transplantation. Libraries were prepared by immunoSEQ multiplex PCR; TCRdb keeps only in-frame clonotypes and omits some of them. The sample lists approximately 12,000 clones, approximately 70% seen once, with 13% to 15% in the top ten. Sequencing was performed on tissue from the right colon, taken at autopsy. The source of these receptors is a woman between 18 and 50 years old with breast cancer.

This chain uses TRBV27 with TRBJ1-5; D is possibly TRBD1 (6 bases). Trimming left V 4 bases short and J 6 bases short, with 13 bases between. This CDR3 region has 14 residues. From germline, CDR1 is MNHEY and CDR2 SMNVEV (reference sequence). CDR3 nucleotide sequence: TGTGCCAGCAGTTCTTACAGGGACCGTCAGCCCCAGCATTTT. This gives the protein CASSSYRDRQPQHF.

This clone showed up just once. CDR3 nucleotides: TGTGCCAGCAGCTTAGCTTTGGAGAACTATGGCTACACCTTC. This translates into CASSLALENYGYTF. This chain connects TRBV13 to TRBJ1-2; D remains unclear. This CDR3 has 14 amino acids. The germline CDR1 and CDR2 sequences are PRHDT and FYEKMQ (reference sequence). The V and J ends lost 1 base and 2 bases respectively, with 8 bases between them.

V gene TRBV9 combines with J gene TRBJ1-6; possible D gene TRBD1, 5 bases. Germline V gene lookup returns CDR1 SGDLS and CDR2 YYNGEE. CDR3 length equals 16 residues. Deletions cut 0 bases from V and 7 bases from J, with 14 bases between. Here the CDR3 reads CASSVDGGSGNSPLHF. The CDR3, as DNA: TGTGCCAGCAGCGTAGACGGGGGTTCAGGAAATTCACCCCTCCACTTT. Filled out from reference TRBV9 and TRBJ1-6, the complete variable domain reads DSGVTQTPKHLITATGQRVTLRCSPRSGDLSVYWYQQSLDQGLQFLIQYYNGEERAKGNILERFSAQQFPDLHSELNLSSLELGDSALYFCASSVDGGSGNSPLHFGNGTRLTVT.

The sample holds a few counts of this clone. The rearrangement joins TRBV6-6 to TRBJ1-5; 8 nucleotides line up with TRBD1. Germline V CDR1 and CDR2: MNHNY, SVGAGI (reference sequence). The CDR3 spans 11 residues. J lost 11 bases, V lost 6 bases, and 3 bases had no gene match. In nucleotides, the CDR3 is TGTGCCAGCAGCCTGACAGGGGCCCAGCATTTT. This gives the protein CASSLTGAQHF.

This chain links TRBV28 with TRBJ2-7; TRBD1 matches at 9 bases. Germline V CDR1 and CDR2: MDHEN, SYDVKM. This CDR3 is built from 14 residues. The J segment lost 3 bases and the V segment lost 6 bases, leaving 6 bases of the junction unmatched. CDR3 region: CASRDRGEGYEQYF. The CDR3 coding sequence is TGTGCCAGCAGGGACAGGGGAGAAGGCTACGAGCAGTACTTC.